This T cell receptor (beta chain) was sequenced for a study of OX40 agonist ivuxolimab in advanced cancers. Assay: immunoSEQ multiplex PCR; the TCRdb copy retains only in-frame clones and omits some. The table shows about 77,000 clones, with about 94% occurring only once. With V trimmed by 5 bases and J by 6 bases, 3 bases remained unmatched. The CDR3 spans 13 residues. The germline V gene encodes CDR1 SGHTA and CDR2 FQGTGA. This sample comprised CD4+ or CD8+ T cells sorted from blood, obtained in a trial of the OX40 agonist ivuxolimab. This receptor was obtained from an adult with an advanced solid tumor such as melanoma, head and neck, liver or kidney cancer. V and J are TRBV7-3 and TRBJ1-1, with TRBD1 identical over 10 bases. The DNA of the CDR3 is TGTGCCAGCAGCCTAGGGACAGGGGCTGAAGCTTTCTTT. The encoded protein is CASSLGTGAEAFF.